This T cell receptor (beta chain) stems from a study of CD4 T cell repertoires in COVID-19. Study results and limitations: Sharing of several most expanded SARS-CoV-2-reactive clonotypes across memory subsets suggested intraclonal diversification.

Sequencing was done directly on freshly isolated, uncultured memory T cells. CDR1 is MRHNA and CDR2 is SNTAGT in the germline V gene. V was clipped by 6 bases and J by 1 base, with 12 bases between them. The length of the CDR3 is 14 residues. The repertoire was sequenced with immunoSEQ multiplex PCR; TCRdb's copy has only in-frame clones and lacks some. The repertoire includes 6,500 to 8,500 clones, 84% of them detected once, and 2% to 2.5% sits in the top ten. In the case of this clone: Its target is not known.

This chain joins TRBV6-4 and TRBJ1-2, with D unresolved. The TCR was taken from a human donor who had COVID-19. The sequencing here drew on effector memory CD4+ T cells from blood, taken before the COVID-19 pandemic. The CDR3 protein is CASSPSPGNYGYTF. The CDR3 DNA reads TGTGCCAGCAGCCCATCCCCCGGTAACTATGGCTACACCTTC.